This is a list of T cell receptor beta chains from one sample in a study of blood T cell repertoires in COVID-19. Using immunoSEQ multiplex PCR, the repertoire was profiled, and TCRdb retains in-frame clones only, with some absent. The sample lists roughly 140,000 clones, roughly 80% occurring once. Sequenced material: peripheral blood. Receptor source: a woman older than 75 with acute or convalescent COVID-19. The CDR3 runs from the conserved cysteine through the conserved F or W. The D gene is left open where the match is weak. The size of a clone is reported for some rows only, either as once, few or many, or as a class for expanded clones.

V gene	D gene	clone size	J gene	CDR3 DNA	CDR3 protein
TRBV6-5	.	.	TRBJ1-2	TGTGCCAGCAGCCGCACAGGGCTCTATGGCTACACCTTC	CASSRTGLYGYTF
TRBV7-9	TRBD2	.	TRBJ2-7	TGTGCCAGCAGCTCCCACAGACTAGCGCCCGAGCAGTACTTC	CASSSHRLAPEQYF
TRBV3-1/TRBV3-2	.	.	TRBJ1-1	TGTGCCAGCAGCCAAGTAATCTCACTCCCGAACACTGAAGCTTTCTTT	CASSQVISLPNTEAFF
TRBV19	TRBD2	.	TRBJ2-7	TGTGCCAGTAGTACCTTAGCGGGGGCACTGGACTACGAGCAGTACTTC	CASSTLAGALDYEQYF
TRBV19	TRBD1	.	TRBJ2-3	TGTGCCAGTAGTATGGGCGGGACAGGCCTTGGCACAGATACGCAGTATTTT	CASSMGGTGLGTDTQYF
TRBV28	TRBD1	once	TRBJ1-5	TGTGCCAGCAGCTCGGACAGGTACAATCAGCCCCAGCATTTT	CASSSDRYNQPQHF
TRBV29-1	.	.	TRBJ2-1	TGCAGCGTTTCTCGCACGGGGAATGAGCAGTTCTTC	CSVSRTGNEQFF
TRBV5-1	TRBD1	.	TRBJ1-2	TGCGCCAGCAGCTTGACCAGGGGGGCCCATGGCTACACCTTC	CASSLTRGAHGYTF
TRBV5-1	.	once	TRBJ2-5	TGCGCCAGCAGCTCACCGGAGGGACACCAAGAGACCCAGTACTTC	CASSSPEGHQETQYF
TRBV13	TRBD2	.	TRBJ2-3	TGTGCCAGCATTCTAGCGGGAGGCGCAGATACGCAGTATTTT	CASILAGGADTQYF
TRBV5-1	TRBD2	.	TRBJ2-3	TGCGCCAGCAGCTTGGACAACTTAATAGCGGGGGGGAGCGAAGATACGCAGTATTTT	CASSLDNLIAGGSEDTQYF
TRBV28	TRBD1	.	TRBJ1-1	TGTGCCAGCAGTTTCAGGGGGCAGGAGGACACTGAAGCTTTCTTT	CASSFRGQEDTEAFF
TRBV6-5	.	.	TRBJ2-5	TGTGCCAGCAGTTACCCCTCTACAGAGACCCAGTACTTC	CASSYPSTETQYF
TRBV29-1	.	.	TRBJ2-5	TGCAGCGTTGAATTCGGAGAGACCCAGTACTTC	CSVEFGETQYF
TRBV6-6	TRBD2	.	TRBJ2-7	TGTGCCAGCAGTTACTTGCGGGGGGGATACGAGCAGTACTTC	CASSYLRGGYEQYF
TRBV7-2	.	.	TRBJ1-4	TGTGCCAGCGCACGGGCAACTAATGAAAAACTGTTTTTT	CASARATNEKLFF
TRBV5-6	.	.	TRBJ2-7	TGTGCCAGCAGCTGGACCCCCGCTAGCGCTCTCAACGAGCAGTACTTC	CASSWTPASALNEQYF
TRBV5-1	TRBD1	.	TRBJ1-6	TGCGCCAGCAGCTTGGTAGGGCCAGGACAGGGCGGTTCACCCCTCCACTTT	CASSLVGPGQGGSPLHF
TRBV6-6	TRBD2	.	TRBJ2-1	TGTGCCAGCAGTAGGACTAGCGGGAGTTACAATGAGCAGTTCTTC	CASSRTSGSYNEQFF
TRBV9	.	.	TRBJ2-5	TGTGCCAGCAGCCCCCGTCCGCGGGAGACCCAGTACTTC	CASSPRPRETQYF
TRBV2	.	.	TRBJ2-5	TGTGCCAGCGGCGGGTATCAGTACTTC	CASGGYQYF
TRBV19	TRBD1	.	TRBJ1-5	TGTGCCAGTAGTACAGGACAGGGGGTTTCAGCCCAGCATTTT	CASSTGQGVSAQHF
TRBV7-7	.	.	TRBJ2-2	TGTGCCAGCAGCTTTAACGGGGGGGAGCTGTTTTTT	CASSFNGGELFF
TRBV30	.	.	TRBJ1-4	TGTGCCTGCAGGAACAGGGAGATAGCGGGTGAAAAACTGTTTTTT	CACRNREIAGEKLFF
TRBV7-3	TRBD1	.	TRBJ1-2	TGTGCCAGCAGCTTGTACAACAGGGGTGGCTACACCTTC	CASSLYNRGGYTF
TRBV10-3	TRBD2	few	TRBJ2-7	TGTGCCATCAGGTCAGCGGGAGGCATGAACGAGCAGTACTTC	CAIRSAGGMNEQYF
TRBV27	TRBD2	.	TRBJ2-5	TGTGCCAGCAGTTCTCTGGTACTAGCGCCCCAAGAGACCCAGTACTTC	CASSSLVLAPQETQYF